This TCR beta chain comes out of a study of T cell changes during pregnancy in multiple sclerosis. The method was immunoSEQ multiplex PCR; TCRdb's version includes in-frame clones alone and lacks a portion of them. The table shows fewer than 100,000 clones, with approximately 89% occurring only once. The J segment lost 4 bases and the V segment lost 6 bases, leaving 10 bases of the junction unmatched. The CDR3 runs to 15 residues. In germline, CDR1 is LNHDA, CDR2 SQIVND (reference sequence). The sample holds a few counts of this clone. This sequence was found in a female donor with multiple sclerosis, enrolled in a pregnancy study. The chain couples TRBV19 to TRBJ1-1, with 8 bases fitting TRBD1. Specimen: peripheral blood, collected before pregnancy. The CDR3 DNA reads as TGTGCCAGTAGCAACCCTCGGACAGGGTTCACTGAAGCTTTCTTT. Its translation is CASSNPRTGFTEAFF.